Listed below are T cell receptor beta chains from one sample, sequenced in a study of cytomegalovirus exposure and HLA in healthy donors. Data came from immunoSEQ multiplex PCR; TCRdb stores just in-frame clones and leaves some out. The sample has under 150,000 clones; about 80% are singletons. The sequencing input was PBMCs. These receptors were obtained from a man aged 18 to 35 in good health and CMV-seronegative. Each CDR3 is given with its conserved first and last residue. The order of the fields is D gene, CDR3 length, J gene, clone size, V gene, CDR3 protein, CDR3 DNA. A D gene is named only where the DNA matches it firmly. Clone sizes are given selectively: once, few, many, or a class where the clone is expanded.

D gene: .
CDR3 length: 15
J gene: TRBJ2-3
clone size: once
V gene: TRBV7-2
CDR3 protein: CASSLAGFPGDTQYF
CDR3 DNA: TGTGCCAGCAGCTTGGCGGGTTTCCCCGGGGATACGCAGTATTTT

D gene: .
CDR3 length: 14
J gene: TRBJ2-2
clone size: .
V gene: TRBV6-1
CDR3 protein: CASVGAANTGELFF
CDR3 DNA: TGTGCCAGCGTGGGGGCCGCGAACACCGGGGAGCTGTTTTTT

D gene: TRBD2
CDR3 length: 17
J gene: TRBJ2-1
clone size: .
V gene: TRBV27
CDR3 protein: CASSSPLAGYTYNEQFF
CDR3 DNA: TGTGCCAGCAGTTCCCCGCTAGCGGGATATACCTACAATGAGCAGTTCTTC

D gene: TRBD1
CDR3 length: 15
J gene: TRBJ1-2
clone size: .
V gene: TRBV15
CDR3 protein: CATSRVRTGRYDYTF
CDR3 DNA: TGTGCCACCAGCAGAGTAAGGACAGGGAGGTATGACTACACCTTC

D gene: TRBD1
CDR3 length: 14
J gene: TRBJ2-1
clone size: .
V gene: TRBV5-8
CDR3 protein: CASSSDRGVNEQFF
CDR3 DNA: TGTGCCAGCAGTTCGGACAGGGGGGTCAATGAGCAGTTCTTC

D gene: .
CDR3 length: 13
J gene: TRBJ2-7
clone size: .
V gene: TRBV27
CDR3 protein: CASSLAGISEQYF
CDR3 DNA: TGTGCCAGCAGTTTGGCGGGGATCAGCGAGCAGTACTTC

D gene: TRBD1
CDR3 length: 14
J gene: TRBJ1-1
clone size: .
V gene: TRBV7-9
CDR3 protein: CSSSFAGGSTEAFF
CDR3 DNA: TGTTCCAGCAGCTTTGCAGGGGGATCGACTGAAGCTTTCTTT

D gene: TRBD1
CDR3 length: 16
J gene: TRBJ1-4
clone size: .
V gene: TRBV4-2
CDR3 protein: CASSQIPGTGTEKLFF
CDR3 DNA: TGTGCCAGCAGCCAGATCCCCGGGACAGGGACGGAAAAACTGTTTTTT

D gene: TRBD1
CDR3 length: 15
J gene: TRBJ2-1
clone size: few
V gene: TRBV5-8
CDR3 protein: CASSSGQGIANEQFF
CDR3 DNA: TGTGCCAGCAGCTCGGGACAGGGAATAGCCAATGAGCAGTTCTTC

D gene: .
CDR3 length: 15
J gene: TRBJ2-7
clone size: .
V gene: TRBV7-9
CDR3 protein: CASSLGQGPSYEQYF
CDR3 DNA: TGTGCCAGCAGCTTAGGGCAGGGGCCCTCCTACGAGCAGTACTTC

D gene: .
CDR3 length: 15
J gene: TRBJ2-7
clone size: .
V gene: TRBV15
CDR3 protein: CATSDRTGIDYEQYF
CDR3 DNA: TGTGCCACCAGCGACCGAACAGGGATAGACTACGAGCAGTACTTC

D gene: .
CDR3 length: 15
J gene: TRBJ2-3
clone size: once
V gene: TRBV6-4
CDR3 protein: CASSDSGGATDTQYF
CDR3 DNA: TGTGCCAGCAGTGACTCGGGGGGGGCCACAGATACGCAGTATTTT

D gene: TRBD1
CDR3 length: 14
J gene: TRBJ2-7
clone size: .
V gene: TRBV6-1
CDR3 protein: CASTIQGSAYEQYF
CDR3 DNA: TGTGCCAGCACTATACAGGGGTCCGCCTACGAGCAGTACTTC

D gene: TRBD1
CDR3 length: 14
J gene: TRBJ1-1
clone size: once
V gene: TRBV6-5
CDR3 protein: CASSWGQMNTEAFF
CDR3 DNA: TGTGCCAGCAGCTGGGGACAGATGAACACTGAAGCTTTCTTT

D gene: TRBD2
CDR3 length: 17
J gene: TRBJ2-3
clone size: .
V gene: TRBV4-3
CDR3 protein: CASSQERTSGGLHLMYF
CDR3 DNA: TGCGCCAGCAGCCAAGAAAGAACTAGCGGGGGCCTACATTTAATGTATTTT

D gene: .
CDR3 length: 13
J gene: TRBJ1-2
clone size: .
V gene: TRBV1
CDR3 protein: CTSSQETDYGYTF
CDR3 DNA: TGCACCAGCAGCCAAGAGACAGACTATGGCTACACCTTC

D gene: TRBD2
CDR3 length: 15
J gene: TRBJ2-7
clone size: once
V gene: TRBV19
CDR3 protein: CASSVSGGNIYEQYF
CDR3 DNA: TGTGCCAGTAGTGTGAGCGGGGGAAATATCTACGAGCAGTACTTC

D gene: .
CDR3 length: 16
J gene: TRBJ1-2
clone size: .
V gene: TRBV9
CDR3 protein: CASSVDRTGHNYGYTF
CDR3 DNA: TGTGCCAGCAGCGTAGATCGTACAGGCCATAACTATGGCTACACCTTC

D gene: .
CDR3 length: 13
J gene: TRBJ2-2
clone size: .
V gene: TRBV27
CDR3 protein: CASSLQHPGELFF
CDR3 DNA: TGTGCCAGCAGTTTACAACACCCCGGGGAGCTGTTTTTT

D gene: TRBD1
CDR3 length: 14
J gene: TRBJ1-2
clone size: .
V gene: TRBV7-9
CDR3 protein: CASSLGTVNYGYTF
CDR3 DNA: TGTGCCAGCAGCTTGGGGACAGTAAACTATGGCTACACCTTC

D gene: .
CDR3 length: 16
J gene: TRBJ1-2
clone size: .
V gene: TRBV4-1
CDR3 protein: CASSQDSTQFNYGYTF
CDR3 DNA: TGCGCCAGCAGCCAAGACTCGACACAGTTTAACTATGGCTACACCTTC

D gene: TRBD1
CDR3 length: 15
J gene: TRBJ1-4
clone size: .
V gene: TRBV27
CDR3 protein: CASSLQGGRGEKLFF
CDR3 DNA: TGTGCCAGCAGTTTACAGGGGGGTCGGGGTGAAAAACTGTTTTTT

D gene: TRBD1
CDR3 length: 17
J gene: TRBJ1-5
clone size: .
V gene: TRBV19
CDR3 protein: CASSIAMGQRGDQPQHF
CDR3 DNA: TGTGCCAGTAGTATAGCGATGGGACAGAGAGGAGATCAGCCCCAGCATTTT

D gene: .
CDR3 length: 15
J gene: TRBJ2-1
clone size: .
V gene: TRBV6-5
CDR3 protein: CASSLTLSSYNEQFF
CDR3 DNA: TGTGCCAGCAGTTTAACCTTGAGCTCCTACAATGAGCAGTTCTTC

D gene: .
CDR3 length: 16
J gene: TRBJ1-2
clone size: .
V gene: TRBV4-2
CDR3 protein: CASSQVATLDGDGYTF
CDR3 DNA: TGTGCCAGCAGCCAAGTGGCAACTCTAGACGGCGATGGCTACACCTTC

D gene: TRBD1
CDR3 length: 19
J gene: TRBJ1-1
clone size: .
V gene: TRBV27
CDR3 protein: CASCTLLPGQGKMNTEAFF
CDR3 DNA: TGTGCCAGCTGCACACTTTTACCGGGACAGGGGAAAATGAACACTGAAGCTTTCTTT

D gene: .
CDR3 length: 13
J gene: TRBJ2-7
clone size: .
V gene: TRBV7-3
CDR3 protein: CASSAALGLEQYF
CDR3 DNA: TGTGCCAGCAGCGCCGCTCTGGGCCTCGAGCAGTACTTC

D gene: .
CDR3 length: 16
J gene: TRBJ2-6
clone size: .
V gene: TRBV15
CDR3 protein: CATSRRTGDGANVLTF
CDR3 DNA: TGTGCCACCAGCCGCCGGACGGGGGACGGGGCCAACGTCCTGACTTTC

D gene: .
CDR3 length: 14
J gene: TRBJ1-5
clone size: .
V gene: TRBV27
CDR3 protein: CASRLGGWGQPQHF
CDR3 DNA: TGTGCCAGCAGGCTGGGGGGTTGGGGTCAGCCCCAGCATTTT

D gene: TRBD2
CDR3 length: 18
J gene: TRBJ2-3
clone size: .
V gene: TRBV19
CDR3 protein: CASSPSRRLAGGTDTQYF
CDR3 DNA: TGTGCCAGTAGTCCCTCACGCCGACTAGCGGGTGGCACAGATACGCAGTATTTT

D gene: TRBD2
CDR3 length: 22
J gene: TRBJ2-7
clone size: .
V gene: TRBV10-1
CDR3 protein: CASPPSGDTGLAGGRSSYEQYF
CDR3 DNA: TGCGCCAGTCCGCCCTCGGGGGACACCGGACTAGCGGGGGGCCGAAGCTCCTACGAGCAGTACTTC

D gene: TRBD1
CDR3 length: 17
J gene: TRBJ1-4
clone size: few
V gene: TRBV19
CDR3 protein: CASSRGQEFGFGEKLFF
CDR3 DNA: TGTGCCAGTAGTAGAGGACAGGAATTTGGTTTTGGGGAAAAACTGTTTTTT

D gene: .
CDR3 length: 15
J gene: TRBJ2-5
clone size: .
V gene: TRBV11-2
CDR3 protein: CASSPRGGVQETQYF
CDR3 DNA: TGTGCCAGCAGCCCGAGGGGCGGGGTACAAGAGACCCAGTACTTC

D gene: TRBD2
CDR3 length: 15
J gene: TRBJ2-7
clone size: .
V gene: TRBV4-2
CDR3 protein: CASSPSSGVAYEQYF
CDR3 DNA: TGTGCCAGCAGTCCCTCTAGCGGGGTAGCCTACGAGCAGTACTTC

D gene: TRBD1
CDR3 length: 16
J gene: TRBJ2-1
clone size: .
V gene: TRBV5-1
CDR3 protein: CASSPATGGIDNEQFF
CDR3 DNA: TGCGCCAGCAGCCCAGCCACAGGGGGCATCGACAATGAGCAGTTCTTC

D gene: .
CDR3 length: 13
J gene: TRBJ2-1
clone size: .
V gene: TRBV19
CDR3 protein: CASSIDQEDEQFF
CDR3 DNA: TGTGCCAGTAGTATAGATCAGGAGGATGAGCAGTTCTTC

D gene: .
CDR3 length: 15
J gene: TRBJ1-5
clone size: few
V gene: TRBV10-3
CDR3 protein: CAISWGGASNQPQHF
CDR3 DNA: TGTGCCATCAGTTGGGGGGGTGCAAGCAATCAGCCCCAGCATTTT

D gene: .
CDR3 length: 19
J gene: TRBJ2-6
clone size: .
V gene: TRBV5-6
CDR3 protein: CASSLRSSGFGSGANVLTF
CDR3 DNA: TGTGCCAGCAGCTTGAGAAGTTCAGGATTTGGCTCTGGGGCCAACGTCCTGACTTTC

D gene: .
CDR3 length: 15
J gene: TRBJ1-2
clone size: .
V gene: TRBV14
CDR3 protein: CASSLRRGHLYGYTF
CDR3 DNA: TGTGCCAGCAGCCTCAGACGGGGACACCTCTATGGCTACACCTTC

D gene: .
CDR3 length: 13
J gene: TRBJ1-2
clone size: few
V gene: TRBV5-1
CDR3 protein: CASSLDGGYGYTF
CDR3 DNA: TGCGCCAGCAGCTTGGACGGGGGCTATGGCTACACCTTC

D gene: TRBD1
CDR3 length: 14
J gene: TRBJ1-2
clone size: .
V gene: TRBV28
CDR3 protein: CASSVSGGAVGYTF
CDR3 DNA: TGTGCCAGCAGTGTCTCAGGGGGCGCGGTTGGCTACACCTTC

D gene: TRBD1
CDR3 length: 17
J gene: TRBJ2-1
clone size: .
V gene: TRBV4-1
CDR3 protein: CASSQDRGTGSYNEQFF
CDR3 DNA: TGCGCCAGCAGCCAAGATCGAGGGACAGGGTCCTACAATGAGCAGTTCTTC

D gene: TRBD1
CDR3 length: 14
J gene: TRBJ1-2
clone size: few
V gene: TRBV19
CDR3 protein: CASTPGQAQGRYTF
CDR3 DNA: TGTGCCAGTACCCCCGGACAGGCCCAAGGGAGGTACACCTTC

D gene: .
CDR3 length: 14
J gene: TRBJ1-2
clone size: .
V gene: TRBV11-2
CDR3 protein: CASVTSRTVYGYTF
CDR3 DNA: TGTGCCAGCGTCACGTCCCGGACAGTCTATGGCTACACCTTC